Below, one T cell receptor (beta chain) is given with its context. This sample was included in a study of blood T cell repertoires in COVID-19. At the level of the study: T cells, B-cell-depleted T cells, or PBMCs supplied cDNA or gDNA.

The V gene's germline CDR1 is LNHDA and CDR2 SQIVND (reference sequence). This CDR3 is built from 16 residues. V was pared by 1 base and J by 1 base, with 6 bases of the junction left unmatched. Study members were between roughly 18 and 89 years old and lived in some 22 US regions. Participants reported their clinical history, and cohort assignment relied on those reports. Cohort 3 donors were reported recovered after two negative PCRs, clearance, or symptom resolution. Some clones are missing from TCRdb's copy, which holds only in-frame ones; the method was immunoSEQ multiplex PCR. The sample gives roughly 400,000 clones, roughly 90% of which show up once; 1.7% is in the top ten.

Sample: PBMCs or T cells enriched from blood (not recorded which). V and J are TRBV19 and TRBJ1-1; TRBD1 aligns across 7 bases. This TCR came from a young woman who had recovered from COVID-19. CDR3 sequence reads: CASSIGGGWRNTEAFF. CDR3 DNA sequence: TGTGCCAGTAGTATAGGAGGGGGCTGGAGGAACACTGAAGCTTTCTTT.